This entry is about one T cell receptor beta chain. V gave up 4 bases and J gave up 1 base, with 10 bases separating them. CDR1 and CDR2 from the germline V gene are MNHNY and SVGAGI (reference sequence). There are 14 residues in the CDR3. This sample is part of a study of shared clonotypes between healthy human individuals. Study-level background: Samples came from a couple of female and a few male donors aged 18 to 49.

Using immunoSEQ multiplex PCR, the repertoire was profiled, and TCRdb retains in-frame clones only, with some absent. The sample has about half a million clones; roughly 80% are singletons. This chain connects TRBV6-6 to TRBJ1-1; no clear D. This TCR was sampled from a woman aged 40 to 50 in good health. Some clones in this sample may be carry-over from other donors' samples. Material: PBMCs. The CDR3 is CASSFNPQNTEAFF. The CDR3 DNA reads TGTGCCAGCAGTTTCAACCCCCAGAACACTGAAGCTTTCTTT.